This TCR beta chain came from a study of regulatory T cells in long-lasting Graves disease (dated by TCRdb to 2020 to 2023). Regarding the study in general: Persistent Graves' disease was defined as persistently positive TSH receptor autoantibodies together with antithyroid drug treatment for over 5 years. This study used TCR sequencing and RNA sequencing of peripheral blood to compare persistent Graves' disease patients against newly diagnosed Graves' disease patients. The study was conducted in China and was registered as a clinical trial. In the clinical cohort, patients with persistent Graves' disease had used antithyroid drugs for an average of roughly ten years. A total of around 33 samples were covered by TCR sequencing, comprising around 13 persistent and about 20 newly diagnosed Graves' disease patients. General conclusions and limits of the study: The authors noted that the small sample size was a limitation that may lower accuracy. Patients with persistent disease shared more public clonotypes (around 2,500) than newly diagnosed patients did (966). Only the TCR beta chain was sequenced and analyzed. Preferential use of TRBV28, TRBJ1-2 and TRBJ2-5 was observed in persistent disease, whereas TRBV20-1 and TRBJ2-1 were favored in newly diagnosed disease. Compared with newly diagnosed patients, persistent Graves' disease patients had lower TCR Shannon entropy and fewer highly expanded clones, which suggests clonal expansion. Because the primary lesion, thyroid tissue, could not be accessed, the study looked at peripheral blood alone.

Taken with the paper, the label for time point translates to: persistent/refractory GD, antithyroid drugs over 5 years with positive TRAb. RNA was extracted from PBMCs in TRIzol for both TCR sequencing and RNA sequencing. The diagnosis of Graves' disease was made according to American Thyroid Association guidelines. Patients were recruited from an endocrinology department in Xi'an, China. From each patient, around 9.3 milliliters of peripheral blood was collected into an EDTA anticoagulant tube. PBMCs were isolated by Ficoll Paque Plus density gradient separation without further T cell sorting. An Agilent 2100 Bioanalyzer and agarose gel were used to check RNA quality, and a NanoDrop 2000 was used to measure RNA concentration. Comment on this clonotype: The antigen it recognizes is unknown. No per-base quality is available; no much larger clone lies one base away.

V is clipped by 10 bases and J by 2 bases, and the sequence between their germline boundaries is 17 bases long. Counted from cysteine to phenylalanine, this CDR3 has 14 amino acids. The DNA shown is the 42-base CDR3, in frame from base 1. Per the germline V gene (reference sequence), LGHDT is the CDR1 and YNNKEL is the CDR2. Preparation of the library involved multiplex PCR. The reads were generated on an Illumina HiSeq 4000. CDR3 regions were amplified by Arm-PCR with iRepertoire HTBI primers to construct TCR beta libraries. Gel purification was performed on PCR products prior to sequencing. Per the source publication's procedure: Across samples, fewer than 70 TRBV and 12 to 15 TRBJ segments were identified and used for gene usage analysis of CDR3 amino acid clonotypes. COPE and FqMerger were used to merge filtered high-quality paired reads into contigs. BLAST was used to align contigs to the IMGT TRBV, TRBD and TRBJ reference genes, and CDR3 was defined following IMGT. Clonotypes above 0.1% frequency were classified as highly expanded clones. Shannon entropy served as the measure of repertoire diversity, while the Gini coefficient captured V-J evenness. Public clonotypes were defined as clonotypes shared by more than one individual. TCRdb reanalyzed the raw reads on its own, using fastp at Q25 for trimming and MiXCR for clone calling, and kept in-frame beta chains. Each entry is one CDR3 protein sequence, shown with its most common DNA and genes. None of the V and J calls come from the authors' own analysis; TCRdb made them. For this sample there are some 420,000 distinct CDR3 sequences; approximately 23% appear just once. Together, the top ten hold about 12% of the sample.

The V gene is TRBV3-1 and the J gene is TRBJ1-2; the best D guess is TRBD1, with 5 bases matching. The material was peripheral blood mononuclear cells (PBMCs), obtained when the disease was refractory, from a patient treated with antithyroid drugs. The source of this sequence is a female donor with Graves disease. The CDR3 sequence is CATSLGPGNYGYTF. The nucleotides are TGTGCCACCTCGCTTGGACCAGGGAACTATGGCTACACCTTC. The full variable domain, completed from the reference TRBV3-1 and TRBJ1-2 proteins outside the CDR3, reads DTAVSQTPKYLVTQMGNDKSIKCEQNLGHDTMYWYKQDSKKFLKIMFSYNNKELIINETVPNRFSPKSPDKAHLNLHINSLELGDSAVYFCATSLGPGNYGYTFGSGTRLTVV.